The 28 T cell receptor beta chains below all came from one sample that was sequenced in a study of T cells in Graves' hyperthyroidism and ophthalmopathy. Researchers amplified the TCR beta CDR3 regions from RNA transcripts. With the HTBI primer set, the TCR CDR3 went through a first round of RT-PCR. TCRdb recomputed calls from the multiplex PCR reads with MiXCR, one row per CDR3 protein. The sample lists 750,000 to 900,000 distinct CDR3 sequences; approximately 40% were seen once. Sample: blood. All receptors derive from a man aged 18 to 29 with Graves' hyperthyroidism.

This chain joins TRBV7-2 and TRBJ1-1; maybe TRBD1 (5 bases). The germline V gene has CDR1 SGHTA and CDR2 FQGNSA. Between the trimmed V and J ends, which lost 2 bases and 3 bases, there was a span of 13 bases. This CDR3 is built from 15 residues. CDR3 residues: CASSLYGDGDTEAFF. DNA for the CDR3: TGTGCCAGCAGCTTATACGGGGACGGGGACACTGAAGCTTTCTTT.

There are many counts of this clonotype. The rearrangement links TRBV14 to TRBJ1-3; D is uncertain. This CDR3 spans 12 amino acids. Trimming removed 1 base from V and 5 bases from J, with 3 bases in between. CDR1 is SGHDN, CDR2 FVKESK, per germline. CDR3 loop: CASSQVRNTIYF. The CDR3 coding sequence is TGTGCCAGCAGCCAAGTTCGAAACACCATATATTTT.

Regarding this clonotype: This may arise from a read error, as a much more abundant clone is one base away. The rearrangement joins TRBV9 to TRBJ2-7; weak D call: TRBD1 (6 bases). This CDR3 contains 13 residues. The germline CDR1 and CDR2 sequences are SGDLS and YYNGEE. CDR3 sequence reads: CASSVRGTDEHYF. Written as DNA, the CDR3 is TGTGCCAGCAGCGTCAGGGGTACGGATGAGCACTACTTC.

The table lists this clonotype with many counts. This chain uses TRBV19 with TRBJ1-5, with D possibly matching TRBD1 (6 bases). The ends were cut back, 4 bases at V and 1 base at J, with 14 bases in the middle. Germline loops: CDR1 LNHDA, CDR2 SQIVND (reference sequence). The CDR3 is made up of 16 amino acids. CDR3 in amino acids: CASSRGWQGSNQPQHF. The DNA for the CDR3 is TGTGCCAGTAGTAGAGGGTGGCAGGGGAGCAATCAGCCCCAGCATTTT. The whole variable domain, filled in from reference TRBV19 and TRBJ1-5, reads DGGITQSPKYLFRKEGQNVTLSCEQNLNHDAMYWYRQDPGQGLRLIYYSQIVNDFQKGDIAEGYSVSREKKESFPLTVTSAQKNPTAFYLCASSRGWQGSNQPQHFGDGTRLSIL.

This clonotype has a handful of counts. V gene TRBV7-9 combines with J gene TRBJ2-5; D possibly corresponds to TRBD2 (6 bases). This CDR3 spans 16 amino acids. Germline V gene sequence: CDR1 SEHNR, CDR2 FQNEAQ (reference sequence). Between the trimmed V and J ends, which lost 5 bases and 0 bases, there was a span of 16 bases. As DNA, the CDR3 is TGTGCCAGCAGCGCTGCGGGCGGGGCGTACCAAGAGACCCAGTACTTC. It codes for CASSAAGGAYQETQYF.

The sample holds a few counts of this clonotype. This sequence joins TRBV5-5 and TRBJ2-2; possible D gene TRBD2, 6 bases. V lost 1 base, J lost 5 bases, and 18 bases lay in between. CDR1 is SGHKS and CDR2 is YYEKEE in the germline V gene (reference sequence). This CDR3 is 17 amino acids long. This CDR3 reads CASSLKGRTSPTGELFF. The CDR3 bases are TGTGCCAGCAGCTTGAAAGGGAGGACGTCTCCGACCGGGGAGCTGTTTTTT.

The chain employs TRBV5-1 and TRBJ2-3; 8 bases align to TRBD1. Germline CDR1 is SGHRS and CDR2 is YFSETQ. With 7 bases clipped from V and 6 bases from J, the junction kept 13 bases outside the gene matches. The CDR3 has 15 amino acids. This CDR3 reads CASSPQTGVGDTQYF. The CDR3 bases are TGCGCCAGCTCACCCCAGACAGGGGTAGGGGATACGCAGTATTTT.

The V and J genes are TRBV12-3 or TRBV12-4 and TRBJ2-2; D not certain. The CDR3 sequence is 12 residues long. The V gene lost 6 bases and the J gene lost 6 bases, with 8 bases spanning the gap. CDR3 DNA: TGTGCCAGCAGCCGAAACCCCGGGGAGCTGTTTTTT. Protein sequence: CASSRNPGELFF.

A note on this clonotype: The germline gene is not matched at one end of the junction; a read error may be the cause. J is TRBJ1-2 and V is TRBV12-3 or TRBV12-4; D unresolved. CDR3 size: 11 residues. The CDR3 here is CASSLGSLTNF. DNA for the CDR3: TGTGCCAGCAGTTTGGGCAGCCTTACAAACTTC.

The V gene is TRBV12-3 or TRBV12-4, the J gene TRBJ1-2; D is unclear. CDR3 length: 13 amino acids. V shed 7 bases and J shed 2 bases, with 11 bases lying between them. The CDR3 spells CASTSGPNYGYTF. CDR3 sequence (DNA): TGTGCCAGCACCTCCGGACCAAACTATGGCTACACCTTC.

Worth noting for this clonotype: This clone may be a read error of a much larger clone one base away. The chain recombines TRBV7-3 with TRBJ1-1, with TRBD1 as a possible D gene (5 bases). Germline V lookup: CDR1 SGHTA, CDR2 FQGTGA. This CDR3 comprises 14 residues. In nucleotides, the CDR3 is TGTGCCAGCAGCTTAACGGGGGAGCCCACTGAAACTTTCTTT. Its protein is CASSLTGEPTETFF.

The rearrangement uses TRBV7-6 and TRBJ2-7; D possibly corresponds to TRBD2 (6 bases). V gave up 1 base and J gave up 1 base, with 11 bases separating them. CDR3 length: 15 residues. The germline gives CDR1 SGHVS, CDR2 FNYEAQ. DNA of the CDR3: TGTGCCAGCAGCTTAGGGGCGGGGCTGTCCTACGAGCAGTACTTC. Encoded protein: CASSLGAGLSYEQYF.

The table lists this clonotype with many counts. This chain links TRBV15 with TRBJ1-5; D call uncertain. Looked up from germline, CDR1 is LNHNV and CDR2 is YYDKDF (reference sequence). The CDR3 extends over 12 amino acids. V lost 3 bases and J 8 bases, leaving 8 bases between the germline ends. The CDR3, as DNA: TGTGCCACCAGCAGGAGCGGGGAGCCCCAGCATTTT. It codes for CATSRSGEPQHF.

This clonotype was counted between two and nine times. This chain uses TRBV2 with TRBJ2-7, with D uncertain. CDR1 and CDR2 from the germline V gene are SNHLY and FYNNEI. The CDR3 has 16 residues. The ends were cut back, 2 bases at V and 0 bases at J, with 14 bases in the middle. In DNA, the CDR3 is TGTGCCAGCAGTGAATCCCTAGACCGGAGCTCCTACGAGCAGTACTTC. Translated: CASSESLDRSSYEQYF. Full variable domain (outside the CDR3, taken from reference TRBV2 and TRBJ2-7): EPEVTQTPSHQVTQMGQEVILRCVPISNHLYFYWYRQILGQKVEFLVSFYNNEISEKSEIFDDQFSVERPDGSNFTLKIRSTKLEDSAMYFCASSESLDRSSYEQYFGPGTRLTVT.

The rearrangement joins TRBV19 to TRBJ2-7; no reliable D call. V was trimmed by 0 bases and J by 1 base, leaving 10 bases between them. This CDR3 region has 15 residues. The germline V gene encodes CDR1 LNHDA and CDR2 SQIVND (reference sequence). DNA of the CDR3: TGTGCCAGTAGTATAGATCTCTGGGGATCCTACGAGCAGTACTTC. Translation gives CASSIDLWGSYEQYF.

The genes are TRBV27 and TRBJ1-6; D unclear. The CDR3 extends over 16 amino acids. Germline-derived CDR1 and CDR2 are MNHEY and SMNVEV (reference sequence). V lost 4 bases to trimming and J lost 0 bases, with 10 bases between them. This CDR3 is CASSWMQSSYNSPLHF. The CDR3 nucleotides read TGTGCCAGCAGTTGGATGCAAAGCTCCTATAATTCACCCCTCCACTTT.

The chain combines TRBV6-1 with TRBJ1-4; D uncertain. Germline loops: CDR1 MNHNS, CDR2 SASEGT. The CDR3 loop spans 13 amino acids. Trimming removed 5 bases at V and 5 bases at J, with 9 bases between. The CDR3 region is CASSSVANEKLFF. DNA of the CDR3: TGTGCCAGCAGTAGCGTGGCGAATGAAAAACTGTTTTTT.

The chain joins TRBV11-2 to TRBJ2-2, with D tentatively TRBD1 (5 bases). Trimming removed 0 bases from V and 0 bases from J, with 14 bases in between. This CDR3 is built from 18 residues. Looked up from germline, CDR1 is SGHAT and CDR2 is FQNNGV. CDR3 sequence (DNA): TGTGCCAGCAGCTTAGACGGGTGGGGCGATGCGAACACCGGGGAGCTGTTTTTT. Its protein is CASSLDGWGDANTGELFF.

Notes on this clonotype: Possible read error: a much larger clone is one base away. This chain links TRBV12-3 or TRBV12-4 with TRBJ1-5; TRBD1 agrees at 7 bases. Trimming at V came to 5 bases and at J to 7 bases, leaving 2 bases not matched to a gene. The CDR3 is 12 amino acids. Here the CDR3 reads CASSTGEQPQHF. For the CDR3, the DNA is TGTGCCAGCAGTACAGGGGAGCAGCCCCAGCATTTT.

This clonotype showed up just a few times. The V gene is TRBV7-2, the J gene TRBJ2-2; D may correspond to TRBD1 or TRBD2 (6 bases each). Germline values: CDR1 SGHTA, CDR2 FQGNSA. Trimming pared 3 bases from V and 6 bases from J, leaving 14 bases between. The CDR3 is 15 amino acids. The CDR3 DNA follows: TGTGCCAGCAGCTTGTGGGGGGCGAGCCCCGGGGAGCTGTTTTTT. It specifies CASSLWGASPGELFF. Full variable domain (outside the CDR3, taken from reference TRBV7-2 and TRBJ2-2): GAGVSQSPSNKVTEKGKDVELRCDPISGHTALYWYRQSLGQGLEFLIYFQGNSAPDKSGLPSDRFSAERTGGSVSTLTIQRTQQEDSAVYLCASSLWGASPGELFFGEGSRLTVL.

The chain has TRBV7-9 and TRBJ2-7; D unclear. The CDR3 length is 13 residues. CDR1 and CDR2 (germline): SEHNR, FQNEAQ (reference sequence). Trimming removed 3 bases at V and 2 bases at J, with 8 bases between. In DNA form, the CDR3 reads TGTGCCAGCAGCTTTATAACAACCTACGAGCAGTACTTC. It specifies CASSFITTYEQYF.

In its sample, this clonotype was seen many times. The J gene is TRBJ1-2, the V gene TRBV29-1; possibly TRBD1 for D (6 bases). Germline CDR1 and CDR2: SQVTM and ANQGSEA. Trimming removed 7 bases at V and 2 bases at J, with 17 bases between. This CDR3 region has 14 residues. CDR3 amino acids: CSGFSGEPNYGYTF. DNA of the CDR3: TGCAGCGGTTTCTCAGGGGAACCCAACTATGGCTACACCTTC.

This clonotype was found many times. This CDR3 is CASSQDRRQPQHF. The CDR3 DNA is TGCGCCAGCAGCCAAGATCGGCGGCAGCCCCAGCATTTT. The chain combines TRBV4-3 with TRBJ1-5; D is uncertain. CDR1 and CDR2 from the germline V gene are LGHNA and YSLEER. The CDR3 totals 13 residues. The V end was cut by 0 bases, the J end by 7 bases, with 7 bases between.

This chain uses TRBV6-5 with TRBJ1-1; TRBD1 might be the D (5 bases). This CDR3 comprises 13 residues. Germline V gene sequence: CDR1 MNHEY, CDR2 SVGAGI. V lost 5 bases and J 3 bases, leaving 10 bases between the germline ends. Written as DNA, the CDR3 is TGTGCCAGCAGTCCTCGGGGACACACTGAAGCTTTCTTT. Its protein product is CASSPRGHTEAFF.

V and J are TRBV2 and TRBJ1-1, with D unresolved. Germline V gene data show CDR1 as SNHLY and CDR2 as FYNNEI. The CDR3 is made up of 14 amino acids. V was cut by 6 bases and J by 2 bases, with 13 bases left in between. CDR3 residues: CASRREGANTEAFF. The CDR3 nucleotides are TGTGCCAGCAGACGGGAGGGAGCTAACACTGAAGCTTTCTTT. The entire variable domain, with the rest obtained from reference TRBV2 and TRBJ1-1, is as follows: EPEVTQTPSHQVTQMGQEVILRCVPISNHLYFYWYRQILGQKVEFLVSFYNNEISEKSEIFDDQFSVERPDGSNFTLKIRSTKLEDSAMYFCASRREGANTEAFFGQGTRLTVV.

The chain couples TRBV7-2 to TRBJ1-3; D unclear. CDR3 length: 17 residues. Germline V lookup: CDR1 SGHTA, CDR2 FQGNSA. V lost 0 bases and J lost 3, with 15 bases in between. The CDR3 bases are TGTGCCAGCAGCTTAGCGGAAATAGCGGGATATGGAAACACCATATATTTT. Amino acid sequence: CASSLAEIAGYGNTIYF.

The V and J genes are TRBV5-8 and TRBJ2-7, with D possibly TRBD1 on 6 matching bases. Germline V CDR1 and CDR2: SGHTS, YDEGEE. V lost 4 bases to trimming and J lost 6 bases, with 20 bases between them. The CDR3 runs 15 residues. Here the CDR3 DNA reads TGTGCCAGCAGCCAAACAACAGGGATCGGTCCCGAGCAGTACTTC. Encoded protein: CASSQTTGIGPEQYF.

For this clonotype: A much larger clone differs from this one at a single base, so this may be a read error. DNA of the CDR3: TGTGCCAGCAGCGTAGCGGGGACAGGAGCTTTCTTT. Residues: CASSVAGTGAFF. The chain is built from TRBV9 and TRBJ1-1; 8 nucleotides agree with TRBD1. Per germline, CDR1 SGDLS and CDR2 YYNGEE. This CDR3 region has 12 residues. Trimming cost V 0 bases and J 10 bases; bases outside gene matches: 2.